The T cell receptor beta chain under discussion was sequenced for a study of T cells in Graves' hyperthyroidism and ophthalmopathy (dated by TCRdb to the late 2010s). Regarding the complete study: Peripheral blood samples were taken at initial diagnosis, before any treatment was given. To identify TCR V-J signatures that set the groups apart, the researchers used a discovery cohort of more than 95 patients, made up of under 50 with Graves' ophthalmopathy and 55 to 65 with stable Graves' hyperthyroidism. An independent validation cohort of about 19 hyperthyroidism patients and about 15 patients who later progressed to ophthalmopathy tested prospective prediction of ophthalmopathy. The approximately 100 discovery patients were divided at random into training and test sets in a 7:3 ratio. Thyroid tissue and blood T-cell repertoires from about six Graves' hyperthyroidism patients were also compared in the study. After sampling, hyperthyroidism patients received methimazole starting at 30 mg daily, and ophthalmopathy patients received high-dose intravenous methylprednisolone. The paper describes TCR Vbeta CDR3 sequencing of about 140 peripheral blood samples, made up of 43 ophthalmopathy patients, around 78 hyperthyroidism patients and 17 progressor patients.

The TCR beta CDR3 regions were amplified from RNA transcripts. The TCR CDR3 was subjected to a first round of RT-PCR using the HTBI primer set and the Qiagen OneStep RT-PCR kit. Libraries were constructed in a second round of multiplex PCR, after which size selection and purification were performed. The libraries were sequenced on an Illumina HiSeq2000 using paired-end 100 bp reads. The authors' pipeline ran thus. SOAPnuke was used to process the raw data, throwing out any read that contained adapters or uncalled bases, had a mean Phred below 15, or lacked an exact constant-primer or identifier match. High-quality paired reads were merged using COPE v1.2.5, and each unique nucleotide sequence was defined as a clonotype. MiTCR v1.1 was used to align clonotypes to the IMGT TRBV, TRBD and TRBJ reference segments. The analysis was restricted to V-J combinations with a frequency above 0.0001, which together covered 99% to 99.2% of the repertoires. The TCS score was defined as F50 (clonal expansion) divided by E x V (chaos), with BLOSUM62-based TCRdist calculated between CDR3 peptides within each V-J. Welch's t-statistics and random forest reduced fewer than 550 V-J features to 13, which were used in a naive Bayes classifier (R e1071). TCRdb's own reprocessing of the public reads used fastp at Q25 and MiXCR and kept productive beta chains. Every distinct CDR3 protein forms one entry, paired with its most common genes and DNA. In this record, the V and J calls reflect TCRdb's handling and not the investigators' own analysis. The sample profile shows about 640,000 distinct CDR3 sequences; under 25% of them were found once. Approximately 30% of the sample belongs to the ten largest clones.

Moderately to severely active disease, a Clinical Activity Score of at least 3, a NOSPECS grade of at least 4, and a duration under 3 months were present in ophthalmopathy patients. The study excluded patients with uncontrolled infections, other autoimmune diseases, pregnancy or lactation. Diagnoses were established on the basis of clinical symptoms, serum thyroxine and TRAb, thyroid ultrasound, and orbital computed tomography. PBMCs were separated from 10 ml of fresh peripheral blood using Ficoll-Paque density gradient centrifugation. Total RNA was extracted using Trizol reagent, and RNA quality was assessed on an Agilent 2100 Bioanalyzer. Study-level results and caveats: No statistical method was used to set the sample size in advance, and investigators knew the group allocation. In validation, the model predicted progression to ophthalmopathy with roughly 70% sensitivity and less than 75% specificity, a median of roughly seven months before onset. A 13 V-J signature model separated ophthalmopathy from stable hyperthyroidism, with about 90% sensitivity and around 84% specificity in cross-validation and 80%/75% in testing. Most expanded thyroid clonotypes (frequency above 0.001) were also detected in blood, suggesting blood repertoires may reflect thyroid immune responses.

V is shortened by 8 bases, J by 0 bases, and the region joining them spans 14 bases. The CDR3 starts with the cysteine, ends with the phenylalanine, and has 15 residues. Of all the DNA, just the CDR3 is kept, 45 bases in frame from base 1. In this sample, this clonotype turned up many times. What this receptor recognizes is not known. Per-base qualities were not stored, and no clone one base away is much larger. Sequencing input: blood. The sequence links TRBV12-3 or TRBV12-4 to TRBJ2-1, with no confidently assigned D gene. This sequence originates from a man aged 25-40 years with Graves' ophthalmopathy. The CDR3: CASGRTASSYNEQFF. The DNA sequence is as follows: TGTGCCAGCGGACGAACAGCGTCCTCCTACAATGAGCAGTTCTTC.